The next 16 T cell receptor beta chains were all read from a single sample in a study of blood T cell repertoires in COVID-19. The assay was immunoSEQ multiplex PCR, and TCRdb's table has in-frame clones only and misses some. Of under 250,000 clones listed, about 86% are singletons. The specimen was peripheral blood. These receptors all stem from a man in his fifties or sixties with active or convalescent COVID-19.

The J gene is TRBJ2-1, the V gene TRBV27; 8 bases map to TRBD2. The CDR3 spans 15 residues. V shed 2 bases, J shed 3 bases, and the junction held 3 bases outside the gene matches. Germline loops: CDR1 MNHEY, CDR2 SMNVEV (reference sequence). This CDR3 reads CASSLRLAGYNEQFF. The CDR3 region has the DNA TGTGCCAGCAGTTTAAGGCTAGCGGGCTACAATGAGCAGTTCTTC.

The genes are TRBV28 and TRBJ2-5, with 8 bases lining up with TRBD2. The ends lost 5 bases at V and 2 bases at J; junction bases unmatched: 10. The CDR3 extends over 16 amino acids. Germline loops: CDR1 MDHEN, CDR2 SYDVKM. The CDR3 spells CASSIPGLGLQETQYF. The CDR3 nucleotides are TGTGCCAGCAGTATACCGGGACTAGGGTTACAAGAGACCCAGTACTTC.

The genes are TRBV5-1 and TRBJ1-4; weak D call: TRBD1 (5 bases). V was pared by 0 bases and J by 0 bases, with 21 bases between. The CDR3 extends over 20 amino acids. Germline values: CDR1 SGHRS, CDR2 YFSETQ. Written as DNA, the CDR3 is TGCGCCAGCAGCTTGGACAGTTGGCTTTGGGGCGCGGCAACTAATGAAAAACTGTTTTTT. Residues: CASSLDSWLWGAATNEKLFF.

The chain joins TRBV6-5 to TRBJ1-1, with unresolved D. Germline CDR1 MNHEY, CDR2 SVGAGI. The CDR3 is made up of 13 amino acids. V was trimmed by 5 bases and J by 2 bases, leaving 9 bases between them. The DNA of the CDR3 is TGTGCCAGCAGTCGCGGGGATAACACTGAAGCTTTCTTT. Translating it yields CASSRGDNTEAFF.

V and J are TRBV5-8 and TRBJ1-2; TRBD1 is a possible D gene (6 bases). The germline V gene encodes CDR1 SGHTS and CDR2 YDEGEE. Between the trimmed V and J ends, which lost 2 bases and 8 bases, there was a span of 22 bases. The CDR3 has 16 amino acids. CDR3 DNA: TGTGCCAGCAGCTTAAAGCATGCTGCAGGGGATCGGGGCTACACCTTC. Its translation: CASSLKHAAGDRGYTF. Variable domain in full (rest from reference TRBV5-8 and TRBJ1-2): EAGVTQSPTHLIKTRGQQATLRCSPISGHTSVYWYQQALGLGLQFLLWYDEGEERNRGNFPPRFSGRQFPNYSSELNVNALELEDSALYLCASSLKHAAGDRGYTFGSGTRLTVV.

This rearrangement joins TRBV28 to TRBJ2-5; 8 bases align to TRBD2. From germline, CDR1 is MDHEN and CDR2 SYDVKM. This CDR3 region has 15 residues. Unmatched junction bases numbered 4, after V lost 0 bases and J lost 4 bases. Here the CDR3 reads CASSLWSGRGETQYF. In nucleotides, the CDR3 is TGTGCCAGCAGTTTATGGAGCGGGAGAGGAGAGACCCAGTACTTC.

V usage is TRBV5-1 and J usage is TRBJ2-2, with D possibly TRBD1 on 6 matching bases. The CDR3 totals 14 residues. Germline assignment: CDR1 SGHRS and CDR2 YFSETQ. Trimming removed 7 bases from V and 0 bases from J, with 10 bases in between. This CDR3 reads CASLAGANTGELFF. The CDR3 DNA reads as TGCGCCAGCCTCGCAGGGGCGAACACCGGGGAGCTGTTTTTT.

The chain recombines TRBV4-1 with TRBJ1-2; TRBD1 aligns across 7 bases. J lost 2 bases, V lost 7 bases, and 10 bases had no gene match. This CDR3 has 15 amino acids. The germline gives CDR1 MGHRA, CDR2 YSYEKL. CDR3 sequence (DNA): TGCGCCAGCACCCCACCTAAGGGGGCCAACTATGGCTACACCTTC. Translation: CASTPPKGANYGYTF.

This clone was counted between two and nine times. The rearrangement links TRBV30 to TRBJ2-1, with 10 bases that match TRBD2. Germline V lookup: CDR1 GTSNPN, CDR2 SVGIG (reference sequence). The J segment lost 9 bases and the V segment lost 3 bases, leaving 8 bases of the junction unmatched. CDR3 size: 14 residues. The DNA of the CDR3 is TGTGCCTGGAGAAAAGCGGGAGGGCCGAGTGAGCAGTTCTTC. It encodes CAWRKAGGPSEQFF.

The chain is built from TRBV12-3 or TRBV12-4 and TRBJ2-3; D uncertain. With 4 bases removed from V and 0 bases from J, the gap between germline ends came to 5 bases. There are 13 residues in the CDR3. The CDR3 DNA sequence: TGTGCCAGCAGTTGGAGCAGCACAGATACGCAGTATTTT. Protein sequence: CASSWSSTDTQYF.

This clone was seen a few times. V is TRBV7-9 and J is TRBJ1-2; 8 bases map to TRBD1. With V trimmed by 4 bases and J by 2 bases, 12 bases remained unmatched. Germline V gene lookup returns CDR1 SEHNR and CDR2 FQNEAQ (reference sequence). The CDR3 has 17 amino acids. The CDR3, as DNA: TGTGCCAGCAGCTCCCGGGACAGGTCCGGATTAAACTATGGCTACACCTTC. It specifies CASSSRDRSGLNYGYTF.

The chain recombines TRBV10-3 with TRBJ2-5, with D possibly matching TRBD2 (7 bases). The CDR3 spans 13 residues. Germline CDR1 ENHRY, CDR2 SYGVKD. The V gene lost 3 bases and the J gene lost 4 bases, with 9 bases spanning the gap. This CDR3 reads CAISDGGPETQYF. The CDR3 bases are TGTGCCATCAGTGACGGGGGGCCAGAGACCCAGTACTTC.

This clone was seen only once. The chain is built from TRBV6-2 or TRBV6-3 and TRBJ1-1; 8 bases align to TRBD1. Trimming took 6 bases from V and 8 from J; bases not matched to a gene: 8. This CDR3 region has 13 residues. CDR1 and CDR2 from the germline V gene are MNHEY and SVGEGT. The CDR3 sequence: CASRYGQGWEAFF. CDR3 nucleotides: TGTGCCAGCAGATACGGACAGGGATGGGAAGCTTTCTTT.

This sequence joins TRBV29-1 and TRBJ1-4; TRBD1 might be the D (6 bases). Trimming took off 6 bases at V and 4 bases at J, with 15 bases between the two ends. The germline CDR1 and CDR2 sequences are SQVTM and ANQGSEA. This CDR3 has 14 amino acids. CDR3 DNA: TGCAGCGTAGGCGGGGGCTTGGGTAATGAAAAACTGTTTTTT. Translating it yields CSVGGGLGNEKLFF.

This chain joins TRBV28 and TRBJ1-2; 11 bases fit TRBD1. J lost 7 bases, V lost 2 bases, and 12 bases had no gene match. In germline, CDR1 is MDHEN, CDR2 SYDVKM. CDR3 length: 17 residues. The CDR3 spells CASSLGGIGQGARGYTF. The CDR3 DNA sequence: TGTGCCAGCAGTTTAGGCGGTATTGGACAGGGGGCGCGTGGCTACACCTTC.

The J gene is TRBJ2-7, the V gene TRBV11-2, with 7 nucleotides matching TRBD2. The germline gives CDR1 SGHAT, CDR2 FQNNGV. This CDR3 contains 16 residues. V trimming: 5 bases; J trimming: 2 bases; junction bases outside the gene matches: 12. The CDR3 DNA reads TGTGCCAGCAGCCCCGGGTGGGCTAGCGGTCCCTACGAGCAGTACTTC. It is translated as CASSPGWASGPYEQYF.